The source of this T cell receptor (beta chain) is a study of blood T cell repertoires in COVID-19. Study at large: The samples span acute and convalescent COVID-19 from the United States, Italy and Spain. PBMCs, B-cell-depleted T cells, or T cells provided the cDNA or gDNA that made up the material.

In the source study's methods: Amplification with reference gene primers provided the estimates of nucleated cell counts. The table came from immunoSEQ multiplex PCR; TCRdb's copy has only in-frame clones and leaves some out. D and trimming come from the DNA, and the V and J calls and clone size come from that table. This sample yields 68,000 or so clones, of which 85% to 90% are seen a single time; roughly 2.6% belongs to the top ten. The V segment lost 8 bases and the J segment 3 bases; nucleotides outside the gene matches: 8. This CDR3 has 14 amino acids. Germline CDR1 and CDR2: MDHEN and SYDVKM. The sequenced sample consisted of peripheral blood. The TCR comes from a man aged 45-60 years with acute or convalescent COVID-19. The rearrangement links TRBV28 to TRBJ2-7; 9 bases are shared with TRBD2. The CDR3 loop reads CASRGASGNYEQYF. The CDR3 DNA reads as TGTGCCAGCCGCGGAGCTAGCGGGAACTACGAGCAGTACTTC.